This paragraph covers one T cell receptor beta chain sequence. Its antigen is unidentified. Both 60 Vbeta primers and 13 Jbeta primers went into the PCR. TCRdb keeps only in-frame clones here, not all; method: immunoSEQ multiplex PCR. The sample has tens of thousands of clones; roughly four fifths are singletons. This entry comes from a study of cytomegalovirus exposure and HLA in healthy donors. Study-wide context: An early data release held some 85 million unique TCRs from HLA-typed donors. Notes on the study in general: The study labeled 150 to 200 TCR beta chains cytomegalovirus-associated. Later analysis demonstrated an association between a missense DCLRE1C variant and TCR beta V- and J-gene trimming.

Healthy bone marrow donors formed the donor group. V lost 0 bases to trimming and J lost 5 bases; unmatched junction nucleotides: 4. From germline, CDR1 is SGHTA and CDR2 FQGNSA. This CDR3 has 15 residues. The TCR sequence derives from a man between 50 and 59 years old in good health and CMV-seronegative. The gene calls are TRBV7-2 and TRBJ2-7; the match to TRBD1 covers 10 bases. Sequencing was carried out using PBMCs. CDR3 in DNA: TGTGCCAGCAGCTTAGCCCGGACAGGGGGGAACGAGCAGTACTTC. Translated: CASSLARTGGNEQYF.